This T cell receptor (beta chain) stems from a study of human T cells and chemical hapten exposure. This clonotype was found a few times. Antigen unknown. Time point meaning: pre-sensitization, week 0. Regarding treatment: therapeutic diphenylcyclopropenone sensitization with weekly scalp DPC. Suited to DPC and affected by alopecia, the donors ranged from 18 to 70 years old. Extraction yielded total RNA from whole blood (unfractionated). Study-wide points: Unchanged with DPC sensitization were TCRs above 1 in 1000 frequency. PT1 expanded TCR counts and patch test score were linked, and their correlation was positive.

Each CDR3 protein is one row after TCRdb ran MiXCR on the RACE reads. The sample yields roughly 380,000 distinct CDR3 sequences, 4.5% to 5.5% seen once. CDR3 length: 15 amino acids. Germline V lookup: CDR1 SEHNR, CDR2 FQNEAQ (reference sequence). The ends lost 2 bases at V and 10 bases at J; junction bases unmatched: 7. This TCR came from a woman aged 45-65 years with alopecia areata. Some clones in this sample may be carry-over from other donors' samples. This specimen was whole blood, taken in connection with sensitization to the hapten diphenylcyclopropenone (DPC). The chain recombines TRBV7-9 with TRBJ2-1; TRBD1 agrees at 11 bases. The CDR3, as DNA: TGTGCCAGCAGCTTACCGGGACAGGGGGGTCGGGAGCAGTTCTTC. This sequence encodes CASSLPGQGGREQFF.